This TCR beta chain was retrieved from a study of T cell repertoires in cytomegalovirus infection. General study findings and limits: Ex vivo, HLA-C-restricted CMV-specific TCR beta clonotypes prevailed over the rest of the response.

Trimming shortened V by 3 bases and J by 3 bases, and 9 bases separated the two germline ends. The V gene's germline CDR1 is SGHDT and CDR2 YYEEEE. The CDR3 consists of 13 residues. Each CDR3 protein gets one entry after TCRdb re-called the reads with MiXCR. The table records about 83,000 distinct CDR3 sequences, roughly 25% of them present only once. This clonotype has a count of ten or more. Its antigen is unidentified. V is TRBV5-6 and J is TRBJ2-5, with D possibly TRBD1 on 5 matching bases. The clonotype originates from a human donor in good health (CMV status not recorded). Some clones in this sample may be carry-over from other donors' samples. The sample here was CD8+ T cells from cultured PBMCs, taken from culture after CMV antigen stimulation. CDR3 loop: CASSSQAKETQYF. The CDR3 DNA reads TGTGCCAGCAGCTCACAGGCCAAAGAGACCCAGTACTTC.